This T cell receptor (beta chain) was profiled in a study of T-cell reconstitution after alpha-beta-depleted transplantation in children. A TCRbeta library incorporating unique molecular identifiers was prepared. TCRdb re-called the PCR reads with MiXCR, one entry per CDR3 protein. The sample has over 100,000 distinct CDR3 sequences, about a tenth seen once; the top ten hold 30% to 35%. This material consisted of PBMCs, taken before TCRalphabeta/CD19-depleted stem cell transplant. This receptor was obtained from a boy aged 2 to 10 with acute lymphoblastic leukemia, due to receive a stem cell transplant.

CDR3 in DNA: TGCGCCAGCAGCTTGTCCGTATCCTACGAGCAGTACTTC. Amino acids: CASSLSVSYEQYF. V is TRBV5-1 and J is TRBJ2-7, with unresolved D. Trimming shortened V by 1 base and J by 1 base, and 6 bases separated the two germline ends. This CDR3 is built from 13 residues. From germline, CDR1 is SGHRS and CDR2 YFSETQ.